The 18 T cell receptor beta chains below come from one sample, sequenced in a study of cytomegalovirus exposure and HLA in healthy donors. PCR amplification relied on 60 Vbeta primers (plus 13 Jbeta primers). Repertoires were generated with immunoSEQ multiplex PCR, while TCRdb's copy carries only in-frame clones and drops some. Of about 150,000 clones in the sample, over 60% are singletons; the top ten hold around 2%. Sequenced: PBMCs. The origin of the receptors is a man in his thirties or forties in good health and CMV-seronegative.

The chain couples TRBV7-3 to TRBJ2-5; 7 nucleotides line up with TRBD2. The CDR3 spans 14 residues. CDR1 is SGHTA, CDR2 FQGTGA, per germline. V was clipped by 2 bases and J by 5 bases; unmatched bases: 5. The CDR3 loop reads CASSLFGEGETQYF. In DNA, the CDR3 is TGTGCCAGCAGCTTATTCGGGGAGGGGGAGACCCAGTACTTC.

The chain joins TRBV6-6 to TRBJ1-2, with 7 bases matching TRBD1. The CDR3 runs to 15 residues. The ends lost 6 bases at V and 7 bases at J; junction bases unmatched: 14. CDR1 and CDR2 from the germline V gene are MNHNY and SVGAGI (reference sequence). The CDR3: CASSSADRVTAGYTF. The CDR3 DNA is TGTGCCAGCAGCTCCGCCGACAGGGTCACGGCTGGCTACACCTTC.

The V call is TRBV15, the J call TRBJ1-1; D perhaps matches TRBD1 (6 bases). Trimming took off 0 bases at V and 3 bases at J, with 20 bases between the two ends. The CDR3 extends over 18 amino acids. The germline CDR1 and CDR2 sequences are LNHNV and YYDKDF (reference sequence). For the CDR3, the DNA is TGTGCCACCAGCAGAGACGTTCCGCGGACAGTCGGGGACACTGAAGCTTTCTTT. Residues: CATSRDVPRTVGDTEAFF.

The chain links TRBV5-1 to TRBJ2-7; 11 bases agree with TRBD2. This CDR3 region has 15 residues. Trimming at V came to 2 bases and at J to 3 bases, leaving 4 bases not matched to a gene. Germline CDR1 reads SGHRS; CDR2 reads YFSETQ. As DNA, the CDR3 is TGCGCCAGCAGCTTAAGAACTAGCGGGAGCTACGAGCAGTACTTC. Its protein product is CASSLRTSGSYEQYF.

Only a few counts were recorded for this clone. The rearrangement joins TRBV23-1 to TRBJ2-7, with TRBD2 matching 9 bases. TRBV23-1 is filed as an ORF, its function uncertain. Trimming removed 0 bases from V and 4 bases from J; junction bases left unmatched: 7. This CDR3 comprises 16 residues. The CDR3 sequence: CASSQSGGGRAYEQYF. The CDR3 DNA reads TGCGCCAGCAGTCAATCGGGCGGCGGGAGGGCTTACGAGCAGTACTTC.

This clone has only a few counts. The V call is TRBV12-5, the J call TRBJ1-1; tentatively, D is TRBD1 (5 bases). From germline, CDR1 is LGHNT and CDR2 FRNRAP. This CDR3 comprises 12 residues. V lost 2 bases and J lost 8, with 9 bases in between. CDR3 loop: CASGLRTPEAFF. In DNA, the CDR3 is TGTGCTAGTGGTTTGCGGACACCCGAAGCTTTCTTT.

The chain recombines TRBV5-1 with TRBJ2-7; the D is unclear. Germline CDR1 SGHRS, CDR2 YFSETQ. The CDR3 sequence is 16 residues long. The ends were cut back, 0 bases at V and 0 bases at J, with 13 bases in the middle. The CDR3 spells CASSLVSGPSSYEQYF. The CDR3 coding sequence is TGCGCCAGCAGCTTGGTTTCAGGCCCGAGCTCCTACGAGCAGTACTTC.

The chain recombines TRBV18 with TRBJ2-5; 11 bases line up with TRBD2. The V and J ends lost 0 bases and 4 bases, in that order; junction bases with no gene match: 7. Germline V gene data show CDR1 as KGHSH and CDR2 as LQKENI. There are 17 residues in the CDR3. CDR3 residues: CASSPPFSGRGRETQYF. The DNA of the CDR3 is TGTGCCAGCTCACCACCGTTTAGCGGGAGGGGCCGAGAGACCCAGTACTTC.

V and J are TRBV27 and TRBJ2-5; TRBD1 might be the D (5 bases). The V and J ends lost 5 bases and 7 bases respectively, with 14 bases between them. Germline V gene data show CDR1 as MNHEY and CDR2 as SMNVEV (reference sequence). CDR3 size: 13 residues. CDR3 region: CASSPGWVGTQYF. CDR3 bases: TGTGCCAGCAGTCCAGGGTGGGTAGGGACCCAGTACTTC.

The V and J genes are TRBV30 and TRBJ1-3; possibly TRBD1 for D (5 bases). Deletions cut 7 bases from V and 0 bases from J, with 19 bases between. The germline V gene encodes CDR1 GTSNPN and CDR2 SVGIG (reference sequence). The CDR3 has 16 amino acids. In nucleotides, the CDR3 is TGTGCCTCGAACTCCGACAGTCCCAACTCTGGAAACACCATATATTTT. Translation gives CASNSDSPNSGNTIYF. The full variable domain, its missing parts supplied by reference TRBV30 and TRBJ1-3, is SQTIHQWPATLVQPVGSPLSLECTVEGTSNPNLYWYRQAAGRGLQLLFYSVGIGQISSEVPQNLSASRPQDRQFILSSKKLLLSDSGFYLCASNSDSPNSGNTIYFGEGSWLTVV.

The J gene is TRBJ2-2, the V gene TRBV10-3, with a weak D call TRBD2 (6 bases). V gave up 3 bases and J gave up 5 bases, with 13 bases separating them. Looked up from germline, CDR1 is ENHRY and CDR2 is SYGVKD. This CDR3 region has 15 residues. The CDR3 nucleotides read TGTGCCATCAGTGAATCGAGCGGGCTGACCGGGGAGCTGTTTTTT. Protein product: CAISESSGLTGELFF.

There are a few counts of this clone. The rearrangement links TRBV30 to TRBJ2-2, with 7 positions matching TRBD1. Germline V gene sequence: CDR1 GTSNPN, CDR2 SVGIG (reference sequence). This CDR3 contains 13 residues. Unmatched junction bases numbered 3, after V lost 4 bases and J lost 4 bases. The CDR3 bases are TGTGCCTGGAACAGGGGTATCACCGGGGAGCTGTTTTTT. Translation gives CAWNRGITGELFF.

CDR3 sequence reads: CASRGLAGGSSYNEQFF. The DNA of the CDR3 is TGTGCCAGCAGAGGACTAGCGGGAGGGAGCTCCTACAATGAGCAGTTCTTC. This chain connects TRBV27 to TRBJ2-1, with TRBD2 matching over 15 bases. The germline gives CDR1 MNHEY, CDR2 SMNVEV (reference sequence). The CDR3 sequence is 17 residues long. V gave up 6 bases and J gave up 0 bases; unmatched junction bases: 3.

A few counts support this clone. CDR3 DNA sequence: TGTGCCAGCAGCCAAGACGAAGCAGGGGGCGCAGATACGCAGTATTTT. It yields the protein CASSQDEAGGADTQYF. V gene TRBV4-2 combines with J gene TRBJ2-3; 8 nucleotides match TRBD1. Germline CDR1 is LGHNA and CDR2 is YNFKEQ. Trimming cost V 0 bases and J 4 bases; bases outside gene matches: 6. The length of the CDR3 is 16 residues.

CDR3 protein: CASSWDFTGELFF. CDR3 DNA: TGTGCCAGCTCTTGGGACTTCACCGGGGAGCTGTTTTTT. This chain uses TRBV18 with TRBJ2-2; a weak D match, TRBD2 (6 bases). The V and J ends lost 6 bases and 4 bases respectively, with 9 bases between them. Germline V gene data show CDR1 as KGHSH and CDR2 as LQKENI. The CDR3 runs to 13 residues.

The chain has TRBV27 and TRBJ2-7; D is ambiguous. CDR3 length: 13 residues. Trimming took 3 bases from V and 6 from J, leaving 12 bases between them. Germline assignment: CDR1 MNHEY and CDR2 SMNVEV (reference sequence). DNA of the CDR3: TGTGCCAGCAGTTTTGAAGTCCGCGGCGAGCAGTACTTC. Translation: CASSFEVRGEQYF.

This clone was recorded a few times. V usage is TRBV5-4 and J usage is TRBJ2-5; TRBD1 agrees at 9 bases. V dropped 2 bases and J dropped 5; count of bases not matched to a gene: 4. This CDR3 is 14 amino acids long. Germline V gene data show CDR1 as SGHNT and CDR2 as YYREEE (reference sequence). CDR3 sequence: CASSLQGAVETQYF. CDR3 DNA: TGTGCCAGCAGCTTACAGGGGGCGGTGGAGACCCAGTACTTC.

The rearrangement uses TRBV5-1 and TRBJ2-1; 7 bases fit TRBD1. Germline V gives CDR1 SGHRS, CDR2 YFSETQ. With V trimmed by 4 bases and J by 7 bases, 5 bases remained unmatched. This CDR3 region has 13 residues. The CDR3 region has the DNA TGCGCCAGCAGCCCTGGGACAGCTAATGAGCAGTTCTTC. Translation gives CASSPGTANEQFF. Full variable domain (rest looked up from reference TRBV5-1 and TRBJ2-1): KAGVTQTPRYLIKTRGQQVTLSCSPISGHRSVSWYQQTPGQGLQFLFEYFSETQRNKGNFPGRFSGRQFSNSRSEMNVSTLELGDSALYLCASSPGTANEQFFGPGTRLTVL.